The 2 T cell receptor beta chains given below trace back to one sample, sequenced in a study of blood T cells in healthy people across ages. A second 7 to 11 cycle PCR used barcoded and J-beta primers. In TCRdb, the 5' RACE reads were re-called with MiXCR into one record per CDR3 protein. The sample includes some 690,000 distinct CDR3 sequences, approximately 21% of them seen just once. The sequencing input was blood. Source of these receptors: a man in his 70s in good health.

This clonotype was seen a handful of times. Germline and junction disagree at one end, which may indicate a read error. The rearrangement joins TRBV4-1 to TRBJ2-2; tentatively, D is TRBD1 (5 bases). From germline, CDR1 is MGHRA and CDR2 YSYEKL. The CDR3 spans 15 residues. The CDR3 sequence: CVSSQEIRVAGELFF. CDR3 DNA sequence: TGCGTCAGCAGCCAAGAGATCAGGGTTGCCGGGGAGCTGTTTTTT.

This clonotype was found a few times. The CDR3 nucleotides read TGTGCCAGCAGTCCAGGGGGGTTTGTCAACGAGCAGTACGTC. As protein: CASSPGGFVNEQYV. The rearrangement uses TRBV27 and TRBJ2-7; perhaps TRBD1 as D (7 bases). CDR3 length: 14 amino acids. V gave up 5 bases and J gave up 5 bases, with 16 bases separating them. Germline V gene data show CDR1 as MNHEY and CDR2 as SMNVEV (reference sequence).